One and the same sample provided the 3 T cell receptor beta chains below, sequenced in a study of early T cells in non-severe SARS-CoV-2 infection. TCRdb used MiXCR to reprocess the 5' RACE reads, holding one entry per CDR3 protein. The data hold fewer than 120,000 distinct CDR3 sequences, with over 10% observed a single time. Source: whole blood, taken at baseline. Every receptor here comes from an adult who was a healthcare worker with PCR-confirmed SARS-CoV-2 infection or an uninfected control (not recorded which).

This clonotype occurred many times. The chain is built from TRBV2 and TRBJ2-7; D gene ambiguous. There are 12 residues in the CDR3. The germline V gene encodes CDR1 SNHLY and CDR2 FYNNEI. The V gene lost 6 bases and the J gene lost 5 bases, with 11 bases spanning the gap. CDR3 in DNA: TGTGCCAGCAGCTATACAGAAGACGAGCAGTACTTC. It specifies CASSYTEDEQYF. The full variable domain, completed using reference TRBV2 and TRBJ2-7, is EPEVTQTPSHQVTQMGQEVILRCVPISNHLYFYWYRQILGQKVEFLVSFYNNEISEKSEIFDDQFSVERPDGSNFTLKIRSTKLEDSAMYFCASSYTEDEQYFGPGTRLTVT.

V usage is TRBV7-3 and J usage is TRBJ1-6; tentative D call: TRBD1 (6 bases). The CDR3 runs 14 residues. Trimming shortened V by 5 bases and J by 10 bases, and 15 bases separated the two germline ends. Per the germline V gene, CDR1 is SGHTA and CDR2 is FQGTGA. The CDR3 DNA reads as TGTGCCAGCAGCACGACAGGTGCTCGCTCACCCCTCCACTTT. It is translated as CASSTTGARSPLHF.

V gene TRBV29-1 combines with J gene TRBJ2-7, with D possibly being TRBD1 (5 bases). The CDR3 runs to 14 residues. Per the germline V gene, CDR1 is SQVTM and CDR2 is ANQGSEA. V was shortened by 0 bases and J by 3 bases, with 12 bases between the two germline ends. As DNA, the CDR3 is TGCAGCGTTGAAGATCTTGGGCAGGGCTACGAGCAGTACTTC. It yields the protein CSVEDLGQGYEQYF.